The present T cell receptor (beta chain) was sequenced within a study of Graves' ophthalmopathy and Graves' hyperthyroidism (dated by TCRdb to 2017 to 2018). For the wider study: Peripheral blood was collected at initial diagnosis, before any treatment. In over five hyperthyroidism patients, the T-cell repertoires found in thyroid tissue were compared with those found in blood. The 100 discovery patients were randomly split 7:3 into training and test sets. To tell Graves' ophthalmopathy apart from Graves' hyperthyroidism, and to predict which patients would progress to ophthalmopathy, the study relied on TCR beta repertoire signatures. Following sampling, methimazole starting at 30 mg daily was administered to hyperthyroidism patients, and high-dose intravenous methylprednisolone was administered to ophthalmopathy patients. An independent validation cohort was composed of some 19 hyperthyroidism patients and 17 patients who later progressed from hyperthyroidism to ophthalmopathy. To explore V-J signatures that separate ophthalmopathy from hyperthyroidism, a discovery set of around 97 patients was enrolled, consisting of about 45 with ophthalmopathy and around 57 with stable hyperthyroidism. In total, approximately 130 blood samples were TCR-sequenced: 40 to 45 ophthalmopathy, under 85 hyperthyroidism and about 17 hyperthyroidism-to-ophthalmopathy patients.

Stable hyperthyroidism was defined as no progression to ophthalmopathy within 18 months of follow-up. Hyperthyroidism patients were newly diagnosed, with disease duration under 2 months, and aged 18 to 65 years. Patients with other autoimmune diseases, uncontrolled infections, pregnancy or lactation were excluded. Diagnosis relied on clinical symptoms, serum thyroxine, TRAb, thyroid ultrasound and orbital computed tomography. Using Ficoll-Paque density gradient centrifugation, PBMCs were isolated from 8.5 to 10 ml of fresh peripheral blood. Total RNA was extracted using Trizol reagent, and RNA quality was checked on an Agilent 2100 Bioanalyzer. As encoded in the germline V gene, CDR1 is SGHRS while CDR2 is YFSETQ. Compared with germline, V lacks 0 bases and J lacks 6 bases; bases without a gene match: 7. Counted from cysteine to phenylalanine, this CDR3 has 15 amino acids. Kept here is only the CDR3 DNA, which spans 45 bases and is read in frame from base 1.

Study-wide findings and limitations: Most expanded thyroid clonotypes with frequency above 0.001 were also detected in blood, suggesting blood repertoires may reflect the thyroid immune response. In cross-validation, the 13-signature model distinguished ophthalmopathy from stable hyperthyroidism with around 90% sensitivity and roughly 84% specificity, while in the test set the corresponding values were around 79% and 71%. In validation, the model predicted ophthalmopathy progression with about 64% sensitivity and roughly 72% specificity; fewer than 15 predicted patients were CT-confirmed with GO in a median of approximately six months. No statistical method was used to predetermine the sample size, and group allocation was not hidden from the investigators.

TCR beta CDR3 regions were amplified from RNA transcripts for repertoire sequencing. A first-round RT-PCR used HTBI primers with the Qiagen OneStep RT-PCR kit, followed by a second-round multiplex PCR, size selection and purification. Libraries were sequenced on an Illumina HiSeq2000 using paired-end 100 bp reads. Per the original workflow: SOAPnuke was used to process the reads, throwing out any read that had adapters, had uncalled bases, had a mean Phred below 15, or lacked an exact constant-primer or identifier match. COPE v1.2.5 was used to merge high-quality paired reads. Unique nucleotide sequences were defined as clonotypes and aligned to IMGT TRB V, D and J references using MiTCR v1.1. The analysis was limited to V-J combinations with a frequency above 0.0001, which together covered 99% to 99.2% of the repertoires. For each V-J combination, a TCR clonal expansion and chaos score was defined as F50 clonal expansion divided by the chaos observed in the TCRdist matrix. Welch's t-statistics and random forest were used to reduce features to about 13 V-J combinations, which were fed into a naive Bayes classifier. The similarity between thyroid and blood repertoires was quantified using the Morisita-Horn index. The public sequencing data were trimmed at Q25 with fastp and processed into clonotypes with MiXCR by TCRdb, which kept only in-frame beta chains. A single entry per CDR3 protein holds the most common genes and DNA from its merged rows. These V and J calls originate from TCRdb's pipeline instead of the authors' own analysis. This sample gives 600,000 to 650,000 distinct CDR3 sequences in total; roughly 20% of them show up just once. The biggest ten clones account for roughly 6.9% of the sample.

This clonotype was seen ten or more times. Its target antigen remains unknown. Nothing much larger sits one base from this clone, and base qualities are not available. The sequencing sample was made of peripheral blood. The clonotype was recovered from a woman younger than 35 with stable Graves' hyperthyroidism. Some clones in this sample may be carry-over from other donors' samples. Donor details come from another sample of the same person, matched by shared clones. The V and J genes are TRBV5-1 and TRBJ2-7; the central 9 bases match TRBD2. At the DNA level, the sequence is TGCGCCAGCAGCTTGGCCTGGACTAGCGACGCCGAGCAGTACTTC. Its coded protein is CASSLAWTSDAEQYF.